These 21 T cell receptor beta chains share one sample of origin, sequenced in a study of OX40 agonist ivuxolimab in advanced cancers. TCRdb's copy holds only in-frame clones and misses some; the assay was immunoSEQ multiplex PCR. The sample carries approximately 90,000 clones, 85% to 90% recorded once. Here the sequenced sample was CD4+ or CD8+ T cells sorted from blood, taken in a trial of the OX40 agonist ivuxolimab. These receptors all come from an adult with an advanced solid tumor such as melanoma, head and neck, liver or kidney cancer.

The chain carries TRBV10-3 and TRBJ1-2, with D possibly being TRBD1 (5 bases). This CDR3 region has 15 residues. Germline lookup yields CDR1 ENHRY and CDR2 SYGVKD. Trimming removed 5 bases from V and 2 bases from J, with 15 bases in between. The CDR3 DNA follows: TGTGCCATCAGTCAAAAGGCGGCAGGGAACTATGGCTACACCTTC. Protein sequence: CAISQKAAGNYGYTF.

As DNA, the CDR3 is TGCGCCAGCAGCTTAGATGGGGGTCTGGACTCACCCCTCCACTTT. Translation: CASSLDGGLDSPLHF. V is TRBV5-1 and J is TRBJ1-6, with D possibly TRBD1 on 5 matching bases. Germline assignment: CDR1 SGHRS and CDR2 YFSETQ. The CDR3 sequence is 15 residues long. The V end lost 2 bases, the J end lost 10 bases, and 16 bases lay between the germline ends.

The rearrangement uses TRBV9 and TRBJ1-3; D perhaps matches TRBD1 (6 bases). CDR3 length: 15 amino acids. Trimming cost V 0 bases and J 2 bases, with 9 bases left between them. The germline CDR1 and CDR2 sequences are SGDLS and YYNGEE. Here the CDR3 DNA reads TGTGCCAGCAGCGTAGCGGGGGGCCCTGGAAACACCATATATTTT. As protein: CASSVAGGPGNTIYF.

The chain is built from TRBV6-6 and TRBJ2-3; tentative D call: TRBD1 (5 bases). V was trimmed by 2 bases and J by 2 bases, leaving 11 bases between them. The germline gives CDR1 MNHNY, CDR2 SVGAGI (reference sequence). The CDR3 extends over 15 amino acids. The chain's CDR3 is CASSYGQGLTDTQYF. CDR3 nucleotides: TGTGCCAGCAGTTACGGTCAGGGTCTCACAGATACGCAGTATTTT.

A word on this clone: Other DNA sequences in this sample translate to the same CDR3. The chain links TRBV6-1 to TRBJ1-3, with a weak D call TRBD1 (5 bases). V dropped 3 bases and J dropped 0 bases, with 6 bases sitting between them. The length of the CDR3 is 14 residues. Germline assignment: CDR1 MNHNS and CDR2 SASEGT. The CDR3 sequence is CASSEGGSGNTIYF. DNA for the CDR3: TGTGCCAGCAGTGAGGGGGGCTCTGGAAACACCATATATTTT.

In its sample, this clone was seen once. The chain uses TRBV15 and TRBJ1-3; the D is unclear. CDR3 size: 16 residues. The V gene's germline CDR1 is LNHNV and CDR2 YYDKDF (reference sequence). Deletions cut 0 bases from V and 0 bases from J, with 9 bases between. In DNA, the CDR3 is TGTGCCACCAGCAGAGATGCGGTATTCTCTGGAAACACCATATATTTT. This gives the protein CATSRDAVFSGNTIYF. The full variable domain, rest sourced from reference TRBV15 and TRBJ1-3, is DAMVIQNPRYQVTQFGKPVTLSCSQTLNHNVMYWYQQKSSQAPKLLFHYYDKDFNNEADTPDNFQSRRPNTSFCFLDIRSPGLGDTAMYLCATSRDAVFSGNTIYFGEGSWLTVV.

This chain uses TRBV30 with TRBJ1-3; weak D call: TRBD1 (6 bases). The germline V gene encodes CDR1 GTSNPN and CDR2 SVGIG (reference sequence). Trimming shortened V by 4 bases and J by 4 bases, and 14 bases separated the two germline ends. The CDR3 is 14 amino acids. DNA for the CDR3: TGTGCCTGGACGCGGGGGGGGCCAGGAAACACCATATATTTT. As protein: CAWTRGGPGNTIYF.

This chain connects TRBV11-3 to TRBJ2-5; TRBD1 or TRBD2 may be the D gene (5 bases each). Germline CDR1 is SGHNT and CDR2 is YENEEA. This CDR3 is 14 amino acids long. The V and J ends lost 1 base and 5 bases respectively, with 11 bases between them. The CDR3 nucleotides read TGTGCCAGCAGCTTAGCGGGGCCCCGGGAGACCCAGTACTTC. This codes for CASSLAGPRETQYF.

This chain connects TRBV7-9 to TRBJ1-1; no clear D gene. CDR1 and CDR2 from the germline V gene are SEHNR and FQNEAQ (reference sequence). The CDR3 contains 15 residues. Trimming pared 2 bases from V and 1 base from J, leaving 11 bases between. DNA for the CDR3: TGTGCCAGCAGCTTAACGGAGGGTCGGAACACTGAAGCTTTCTTT. Protein sequence: CASSLTEGRNTEAFF.

The chain carries TRBV5-1 and TRBJ2-2; no clear D. The CDR3 runs 13 residues. V lost 0 bases to trimming and J lost 3 bases, with 3 bases between them. Per the germline V gene, CDR1 is SGHRS and CDR2 is YFSETQ. CDR3 amino acids: CASSLGYTGELFF. The CDR3 region has the DNA TGCGCCAGCAGCTTGGGGTACACCGGGGAGCTGTTTTTT.

The chain has TRBV27 and TRBJ1-3; D remains unclear. CDR1 is MNHEY, CDR2 SMNVEV, per germline (reference sequence). Trimming pared 8 bases from V and 4 bases from J, leaving 12 bases between. The CDR3 extends over 13 amino acids. The CDR3 region is CASRRTGGNTIYF. CDR3 sequence (DNA): TGTGCCAGCCGCCGGACCGGAGGAAACACCATATATTTT.

V gene TRBV28 combines with J gene TRBJ1-2; D gene ambiguous. The CDR3 sequence is 13 residues long. The ends were cut back, 2 bases at V and 1 base at J, with 5 bases in the middle. Germline CDR1 reads MDHEN; CDR2 reads SYDVKM. This chain's CDR3 is CASSLTDNYGYTF. Here the CDR3 DNA reads TGTGCCAGCAGTTTAACAGATAACTATGGCTACACCTTC.

A remark on this clone: The same CDR3 arises from other DNA sequences in this sample as well. The chain uses TRBV18 and TRBJ2-2; 9 nucleotides line up with TRBD1. Germline V lookup: CDR1 KGHSH, CDR2 LQKENI. The CDR3 sequence is 15 residues long. The ends lost 3 bases at V and 4 bases at J; junction bases unmatched: 3. Written as DNA, the CDR3 is TGTGCCAGCTCACCGGGGACAGGGAGCACCGGGGAGCTGTTTTTT. Encoded protein: CASSPGTGSTGELFF.

V is TRBV9 and J is TRBJ2-7; maybe TRBD2 (6 bases). V was pared by 4 bases and J by 7 bases, with 21 bases between. The CDR3 contains 15 residues. From germline, CDR1 is SGDLS and CDR2 YYNGEE. The CDR3 reads CASSIGPGTQGEQYF. The DNA for the CDR3 is TGTGCCAGCAGCATTGGGCCCGGGACTCAAGGAGAGCAGTACTTC.

The chain has TRBV28 and TRBJ1-6; possible D gene TRBD1, 5 bases. V lost 6 bases, J lost 1 base, and 7 bases lay in between. The CDR3 loop spans 14 amino acids. Germline CDR1 MDHEN, CDR2 SYDVKM. Here the CDR3 reads CASRGGSYNSPLHF. The CDR3 DNA reads as TGTGCCAGCAGGGGGGGGTCCTATAATTCACCCCTCCACTTT.

This sequence joins TRBV7-2 and TRBJ1-4; weak D call: TRBD1 (5 bases). V lost 3 bases and J lost 4, with 12 bases in between. The CDR3 length is 15 residues. Germline lookup yields CDR1 SGHTA and CDR2 FQGNSA. CDR3 in DNA: TGTGCCAGCAGCTTGTACGGGACGTATAATGAAAAACTGTTTTTT. Translation: CASSLYGTYNEKLFF.

This sequence joins TRBV4-3 and TRBJ2-2; the D gene is possibly TRBD1 (5 bases). The CDR3 has 18 amino acids. V was trimmed by 4 bases and J by 5 bases, leaving 23 bases between them. The V gene's germline CDR1 is LGHNA and CDR2 YSLEER. The CDR3 DNA reads TGCGCCAGCAGCCTCAAGATTGTGCAGGGAATGAAAACCGGGGAGCTGTTTTTT. Translated, it gives CASSLKIVQGMKTGELFF.

The chain links TRBV29-1 to TRBJ1-2; D uncertain. The CDR3 loop spans 11 amino acids. The V and J ends lost 4 bases and 8 bases respectively, with 11 bases between them. The V gene's germline CDR1 is SQVTM and CDR2 ANQGSEA. CDR3 residues: CSVGDERGYTF. The CDR3 DNA is TGCAGCGTTGGGGATGAGCGAGGCTACACCTTC.

The rearrangement links TRBV28 to TRBJ1-4, with a tentative D call TRBD1 (5 bases). This CDR3 spans 16 amino acids. V was shortened by 5 bases and J by 7 bases, with 20 bases between the two germline ends. Looked up from germline, CDR1 is MDHEN and CDR2 is SYDVKM. The CDR3 region is CASSVTLTVIFEKLFF. In DNA, the CDR3 is TGTGCCAGCAGTGTAACCTTGACAGTTATTTTTGAAAAACTGTTTTTT.

CDR3 region: CSVEEQVNSPLHF. CDR3 in DNA: TGCAGCGTTGAAGAACAGGTTAATTCACCCCTCCACTTT. The V and J genes are TRBV29-1 and TRBJ1-6; D is possibly TRBD1 (5 bases). In germline, CDR1 is SQVTM, CDR2 ANQGSEA. CDR3 length: 13 amino acids. V lost 0 bases, J lost 6 bases, and 6 bases lay in between.

The chain carries TRBV11-3 and TRBJ1-1; D is possibly TRBD1 (6 bases). Between the trimmed V and J ends, which lost 3 bases and 1 base, there was a span of 6 bases. The germline CDR1 and CDR2 sequences are SGHNT and YENEEA. The CDR3 is 13 amino acids. This CDR3 reads CASSLGQNTEAFF. The CDR3 DNA is TGTGCCAGCAGCTTGGGACAGAACACTGAAGCTTTCTTT.